This T cell receptor beta chain derives from a study of graft-versus-host responses after intestinal transplantation. Assay used: immunoSEQ multiplex PCR; TCRdb lists only in-frame clones, some missing. The sample includes over 100,000 clones, over 75% of them seen just once. As to this clone: As yet, its antigen is unknown.

The CDR3 covers 17 residues. CDR1 is MGHRA and CDR2 is YSYEKL in the germline V gene. With 1 base clipped from V and 1 base from J, the junction kept 5 bases outside the gene matches. The sequencing used unstimulated CD4+ T cells sorted from spleen or lymph node cells, collected before intestinal transplant. The V gene is TRBV4-1, the J gene TRBJ2-2; 8 bases are shared with TRBD2. The TCR was taken from a human donor who received an intestinal transplant. The CDR3: CASSQVTGGQNTGELFF. Here the CDR3 DNA reads TGCGCCAGCAGCCAAGTAACGGGGGGGCAGAACACCGGGGAGCTGTTTTTT.